This T cell receptor (beta chain) stems from a study of T cells in Graves' hyperthyroidism and ophthalmopathy. This clonotype was found many times. Its specificity is unknown. Study-level findings and limits: Patients with ophthalmopathy were separated from those with stable hyperthyroidism by a 13 V-J model. In blood, most of the thyroid clonotypes expanded above 0.001 were also present.

Germline CDR1 reads LGHDT; CDR2 reads YNNKEL (reference sequence). V shed 1 base and J 3 bases; nucleotides not matched to a gene: 7. This CDR3 is 16 amino acids long. RNA transcripts gave rise to amplified TCR beta CDR3 regions. First-round RT-PCR targeting the TCR CDR3 was performed with the HTBI primer set. Each CDR3 protein is one row after TCRdb ran MiXCR on the multiplex PCR reads. The repertoire holds under 350,000 distinct CDR3 sequences, with about 13% as singletons. Using approximately 10 ml of fresh peripheral blood, PBMCs were prepared. The chain has TRBV3-1 and TRBJ2-3, with 7 bases aligning to TRBD2. The origin of this receptor is a woman in her thirties or forties with Graves' hyperthyroidism. The material sequenced was blood. The CDR3 bases are TGTGCCAGCAGCCAAGGATGGGGCGGGAGAACAGATACGCAGTATTTT. It encodes CASSQGWGGRTDTQYF.